These T cell receptor beta chains were read from a single sample in a study of shared clonotypes between healthy human individuals. The repertoire was sequenced with immunoSEQ multiplex PCR; TCRdb's copy has only in-frame clones and lacks some. The repertoire includes hundreds of thousands of clones, 73% of them detected once, and around 2% sits in the top ten. Sequences were obtained from memory CD4+ T cells sorted from blood. These receptors were taken from a woman between 25 and 40 years old in good health. CDR3s include the opening cysteine and the closing phenylalanine or tryptophan. A D gene is named only where the DNA matches it firmly. Rows may omit the clone size; those that give it use once, few, many or a size class.

D gene: TRBD2; V gene: TRBV11-2; clone size: -; J gene: TRBJ2-2; CDR3 DNA: TGTGCCAGCAGCTACCAATTAGCGGGAGCCCACGGGGAGCTGTTTTTT; CDR3 protein: CASSYQLAGAHGELFF
D gene: -; V gene: TRBV10-1; clone size: -; J gene: TRBJ2-3; CDR3 DNA: TGCGCCAGCAGTCCACAGGGAGTGGCCGCAGATACGCAGTATTTT; CDR3 protein: CASSPQGVAADTQYF
D gene: TRBD1; V gene: TRBV19; clone size: -; J gene: TRBJ2-7; CDR3 DNA: TGTGCCAGTAGTCAGGACAGGGATTCCGAGCAGTACTTC; CDR3 protein: CASSQDRDSEQYF
D gene: TRBD2; V gene: TRBV10-3; clone size: -; J gene: TRBJ2-6; CDR3 DNA: TGTGCCACGCAGCGGGGAGGTTCGTCTGGGGCCAACGTCCTGACTTTC; CDR3 protein: CATQRGGSSGANVLTF
D gene: -; V gene: TRBV6-6; clone size: few; J gene: TRBJ1-2; CDR3 DNA: TGTGCCAGCAGGCAGGGTAACTATGGCTACACCTTC; CDR3 protein: CASRQGNYGYTF
D gene: -; V gene: TRBV29-1; clone size: -; J gene: TRBJ2-7; CDR3 DNA: TGCAGCGTCTCCAACCGGGCCTACTCCTACGAGCAGTACTTC; CDR3 protein: CSVSNRAYSYEQYF
D gene: TRBD2; V gene: TRBV7-8; clone size: -; J gene: TRBJ2-7; CDR3 DNA: TGTGCCAGCAGCTCACCGGGACTAGCCGGGCTGGAGCAGTACTTC; CDR3 protein: CASSSPGLAGLEQYF
D gene: -; V gene: TRBV5-5; clone size: -; J gene: TRBJ1-5; CDR3 DNA: TGTGCCAGCAGCTTGGACTCAGTTAGGCCCCAGCATTTT; CDR3 protein: CASSLDSVRPQHF
D gene: -; V gene: TRBV9; clone size: few; J gene: TRBJ2-3; CDR3 DNA: TGTGCCAGCGGCCGGGGGCCCCCAGATACGCAGTATTTT; CDR3 protein: CASGRGPPDTQYF
D gene: TRBD1; V gene: TRBV5-8; clone size: -; J gene: TRBJ2-2; CDR3 DNA: TGTGCCAGCACCCCCGGGAAGGGGGCGGCCGGGGAGCTGTTTTTT; CDR3 protein: CASTPGKGAAGELFF
D gene: -; V gene: TRBV11-2; clone size: -; J gene: TRBJ2-7; CDR3 DNA: TGTGCCAGCAGCAAAGGACAAGAGCAGTACTTC; CDR3 protein: CASSKGQEQYF
D gene: TRBD2; V gene: TRBV4-1; clone size: few; J gene: TRBJ2-7; CDR3 DNA: TGCGCCAGCAGCCGGAAGACTAGCGGGAGGGACGAGCAGTACTTC; CDR3 protein: CASSRKTSGRDEQYF
D gene: -; V gene: TRBV7-3; clone size: once; J gene: TRBJ2-7; CDR3 DNA: TGTGCCAGCAGCCCGCATCGCGGTTACGAGCAGTACTTC; CDR3 protein: CASSPHRGYEQYF
D gene: -; V gene: TRBV19; clone size: -; J gene: TRBJ1-4; CDR3 DNA: TGTGCCAGTAAAGGTTCGGGGGTATGGTCAACTAATGAAAAACTGTTTTTT; CDR3 protein: CASKGSGVWSTNEKLFF
D gene: -; V gene: TRBV5-3; clone size: -; J gene: TRBJ1-5; CDR3 DNA: TGTGCCAGAAGCTCGAGGGGTGTGCGGCCCCAGCATTTT; CDR3 protein: CARSSRGVRPQHF
D gene: TRBD2; V gene: TRBV11-2; clone size: -; J gene: TRBJ2-7; CDR3 DNA: TGTGCCAGCAGCTTAGCTAGCGGATTTACCTACGAGCAGTACTTC; CDR3 protein: CASSLASGFTYEQYF
D gene: TRBD1; V gene: TRBV2; clone size: -; J gene: TRBJ1-5; CDR3 DNA: TGTGCCAGCAGGGACAGGGACTATAGCAATCAGCCCCAGCATTTT; CDR3 protein: CASRDRDYSNQPQHF
D gene: TRBD1; V gene: TRBV5-4; clone size: -; J gene: TRBJ2-2; CDR3 DNA: TGTGCCAGCAGCTTGGTCCAGGGGGCGAACACCGGGGAGCTGTTTTTT; CDR3 protein: CASSLVQGANTGELFF
D gene: TRBD1; V gene: TRBV4-2; clone size: -; J gene: TRBJ1-4; CDR3 DNA: TGTGCCAGCAGCCAAGGAGGACAGGCAGAAAAACTGTTTTTT; CDR3 protein: CASSQGGQAEKLFF
D gene: TRBD2; V gene: TRBV27; clone size: -; J gene: TRBJ2-7; CDR3 DNA: TGTGCCAGCAGTGTACTAGCGGGAAACTCCTACGAGCAGTACTTC; CDR3 protein: CASSVLAGNSYEQYF
D gene: -; V gene: TRBV5-1; clone size: -; J gene: TRBJ2-2; CDR3 DNA: TGCGCCAGCAGCTTCGTCGGGACTCATAACACCGGGGAGCTGTTTTTT; CDR3 protein: CASSFVGTHNTGELFF
D gene: -; V gene: TRBV5-1; clone size: -; J gene: TRBJ2-5; CDR3 DNA: TGCGCCAGCAGCTTGGCCTCGCCACAGCAAGAGACCCAGTACTTC; CDR3 protein: CASSLASPQQETQYF
D gene: -; V gene: TRBV5-1; clone size: -; J gene: TRBJ1-2; CDR3 DNA: TGCGCCAGCAGCTTTTTGGGGGATAGTTACTATGGCTACACCTTC; CDR3 protein: CASSFLGDSYYGYTF
D gene: -; V gene: TRBV11-2; clone size: few; J gene: TRBJ2-7; CDR3 DNA: TGTGCCAGCAGCTTAATATACACTACCTACGAGCAGTACTTC; CDR3 protein: CASSLIYTTYEQYF
D gene: TRBD2; V gene: TRBV10-3; clone size: -; J gene: TRBJ2-3; CDR3 DNA: TGTGCCATCAGTGAGAGGGCTAGCGGGAGGTCTGGGACAGATACGCAGTATTTT; CDR3 protein: CAISERASGRSGTDTQYF